The 29 T cell receptor beta chains listed next were all sequenced from one sample in a study of blood T cell repertoires in COVID-19. Sequenced by immunoSEQ multiplex PCR; TCRdb stores in-frame clones only, minus some. The data contain over 75,000 clones, around three quarters of them seen just once; the ten biggest clones take up over 9%. Sequencing was performed on peripheral blood. The receptors originated from a woman between 65 and 79 years old with acute or convalescent COVID-19.

The chain links TRBV27 to TRBJ2-1; D is possibly TRBD2 (6 bases). The CDR3 contains 15 residues. V lost 2 bases and J lost 5, with 13 bases in between. CDR1 is MNHEY and CDR2 is SMNVEV in the germline V gene (reference sequence). CDR3 nucleotides: TGTGCCAGCAGTTTAGGCTGGACTACAAACAATGAGCAGTTCTTC. Translation: CASSLGWTTNNEQFF.

The chain couples TRBV7-9 to TRBJ1-2; TRBD1 matches at 9 bases. The V gene's germline CDR1 is SEHNR and CDR2 FQNEAQ (reference sequence). The CDR3 runs 15 residues. Trimming cost V 4 bases and J 6 bases; bases outside gene matches: 9. This chain's CDR3 is CASSSLSGQGNGYTF. The CDR3 nucleotides are TGTGCCAGCAGCTCACTTTCGGGACAGGGCAATGGCTACACCTTC.

The chain recombines TRBV9 with TRBJ1-4; TRBD1 agrees at 7 bases. CDR3 length equals 17 residues. CDR1 and CDR2 (germline): SGDLS, YYNGEE. V was pared by 3 bases and J by 4 bases, with 12 bases of the junction left unmatched. This CDR3 reads CASSGGGGGFGNEKLFF. The CDR3 DNA reads as TGTGCCAGCAGCGGCGGTGGAGGGGGCTTTGGTAATGAAAAACTGTTTTTT.

The chain combines TRBV5-1 with TRBJ1-4; TRBD1 matches 7 bases. Trimming at V came to 4 bases and at J to 6 bases, leaving 3 bases not matched to a gene. CDR1 and CDR2 from the germline V gene are SGHRS and YFSETQ. This CDR3 region has 13 residues. CDR3 sequence reads: CASSGTVDEKLFF. The CDR3 bases are TGCGCCAGCAGCGGGACAGTTGATGAAAAACTGTTTTTT.

V is TRBV29-1 and J is TRBJ2-5; 9 bases match TRBD2. V lost 0 bases and J lost 3; bases outside the gene matches: 14. There are 18 residues in the CDR3. In germline, CDR1 is SQVTM, CDR2 ANQGSEA. CDR3 sequence (DNA): TGCAGCGTTGAAGAAGGCGTCGTGGCGGGAGGGCCGGAAGAGACCCAGTACTTC. Protein sequence: CSVEEGVVAGGPEETQYF.

This sequence joins TRBV6-1 and TRBJ2-3, with 9 bases identical to TRBD1. Germline CDR1 MNHNS, CDR2 SASEGT. The V segment lost 2 bases and the J segment 3 bases; nucleotides outside the gene matches: 9. The CDR3 consists of 17 residues. In DNA, the CDR3 is TGTGCCAGCAGTGAATGGGGAACAGGGGGCGGGACAGATACGCAGTATTTT. This sequence encodes CASSEWGTGGGTDTQYF.

This clone was seen only a few times. The chain recombines TRBV2 with TRBJ2-4, with 8 bases fitting TRBD1. The germline V gene encodes CDR1 SNHLY and CDR2 FYNNEI. The CDR3 loop spans 18 amino acids. V was clipped by 7 bases and J by 3 bases; unmatched bases: 17. The CDR3 is CASKVGTGRFTGKNIQYF. DNA for the CDR3: TGTGCCAGCAAGGTGGGGACAGGAAGGTTTACTGGCAAAAACATTCAGTACTTC.

V and J are TRBV23-1 and TRBJ1-5; 7 bases agree with TRBD1. TRBV23-1 is flagged as an ORF with uncertain function. The CDR3 runs 16 residues. Trimming at V came to 4 bases and at J to 4 bases, leaving 10 bases not matched to a gene. CDR3 coding DNA: TGCGCCAGCAGTCCGGGACAGCTATCCAAAAATCAGCCCCAGCATTTT. Translated, it gives CASSPGQLSKNQPQHF.

This chain uses TRBV25-1 with TRBJ1-6, with 7 positions matching TRBD1. This CDR3 region has 13 residues. Germline V gives CDR1 MGHDK, CDR2 SYGVNS. The ends lost 5 bases at V and 9 bases at J; junction bases unmatched: 4. The chain's CDR3 is CASSQAGGSPLHF. CDR3 sequence (DNA): TGTGCCAGCAGTCAGGCAGGGGGTTCACCCCTCCACTTT.

The chain is built from TRBV5-1 and TRBJ2-2, with TRBD1 as a possible D gene (5 bases). V was trimmed by 3 bases and J by 4 bases, leaving 13 bases between them. The germline V gene has CDR1 SGHRS and CDR2 YFSETQ. CDR3 length: 15 amino acids. CDR3 sequence: CASSSTGHFTGELFF. CDR3 DNA sequence: TGCGCCAGCAGCTCAACCGGACACTTCACCGGGGAGCTGTTTTTT.

Of note for this clone: This sample includes further DNA sequences coding for the same CDR3. This sequence joins TRBV5-5 and TRBJ1-5, with 7 bases aligning to TRBD1. There are 18 residues in the CDR3. Germline-derived CDR1 and CDR2 are SGHKS and YYEKEE (reference sequence). Germline trimming cut 0 bases from V and 3 bases from J; bases unmatched to any gene: 12. The CDR3 loop is CASSLEPGGRGNNQPQHF. DNA for the CDR3: TGTGCCAGCAGCTTGGAGCCAGGGGGACGGGGTAACAATCAGCCCCAGCATTTT.

At least ten counts were recorded for this clone. This rearrangement joins TRBV27 to TRBJ1-2, with D possibly matching TRBD1 (5 bases). There are 13 residues in the CDR3. In germline, CDR1 is MNHEY, CDR2 SMNVEV (reference sequence). Trimming stripped 3 bases from V and 2 bases from J, with 7 bases between. CDR3 DNA: TGTGCCAGCAGTTTTGCAGGGAACTATGGCTACACCTTC. As protein: CASSFAGNYGYTF.

V usage is TRBV23-1 and J usage is TRBJ2-7; the match to TRBD1 covers 8 bases. TRBV23-1 is placed among ORFs of uncertain function. V dropped 4 bases and J dropped 5; count of bases not matched to a gene: 13. The CDR3 extends over 16 amino acids. CDR3 nucleotides: TGCGCCAGCAGTCCCCGAAGGCCAGGGGGCCGCCACGAGCAGTACTTC. Residues: CASSPRRPGGRHEQYF.

This chain uses TRBV5-6 with TRBJ2-2, with no clear D. The CDR3 spans 12 residues. Germline-derived CDR1 and CDR2 are SGHDT and YYEEEE. Trimming took 4 bases from V and 1 from J, leaving 2 bases between them. As DNA, the CDR3 is TGTGCCAGCAGCCGGAACACCGGGGAGCTGTTTTTT. This encodes CASSRNTGELFF.

For the CDR3, the DNA is TGTGCCAGCAGTTACTCGTTCCCGGATACGCAGTATTTT. Residues: CASSYSFPDTQYF. The V gene is TRBV6-5, the J gene TRBJ2-3; D gene unclear. This CDR3 is built from 13 residues. Trimming left V 0 bases short and J 6 bases short, with 7 bases between. Germline V gene sequence: CDR1 MNHEY, CDR2 SVGAGI.

The chain employs TRBV11-1 and TRBJ2-1, with 9 bases identical to TRBD2. There are 15 residues in the CDR3. V shed 3 bases and J 6 bases; nucleotides not matched to a gene: 6. CDR1 is SGHAT, CDR2 FQDESV, per germline (reference sequence). Here the CDR3 DNA reads TGTGCCAGCAGCTTGTTCCTAGCGGGGATCAATGAGCAGTTCTTC. Protein: CASSLFLAGINEQFF. The whole variable domain, remainder taken from reference TRBV11-1 and TRBJ2-1, is EAEVAQSPRYKITEKSQAVAFWCDPISGHATLYWYRQILGQGPELLVQFQDESVVDDSQLPKDRFSAERLKGVDSTLKIQPAELGDSAMYLCASSLFLAGINEQFFGPGTRLTVL.

The chain combines TRBV7-2 with TRBJ2-1; D perhaps matches TRBD2 (5 bases). Germline CDR1 SGHTA, CDR2 FQGNSA. This CDR3 comprises 15 residues. V lost 5 bases and J 2 bases, leaving 13 bases between the germline ends. The CDR3 reads CASSPRGLTYNEQFF. CDR3 in DNA: TGTGCCAGCAGCCCCCGGGGTTTAACCTACAATGAGCAGTTCTTC.

This chain uses TRBV5-4 with TRBJ2-5; D perhaps matches TRBD2 (5 bases). This CDR3 is built from 14 residues. The ends were cut back, 4 bases at V and 6 bases at J, with 16 bases in the middle. Per germline, CDR1 SGHNT and CDR2 YYREEE (reference sequence). This CDR3 is CASSEGLARQTQYF. The CDR3 coding sequence is TGTGCCAGCAGCGAGGGCCTAGCCCGACAGACCCAGTACTTC.

V usage is TRBV19 and J usage is TRBJ1-5, with D unresolved. Germline-derived CDR1 and CDR2 are LNHDA and SQIVND (reference sequence). The CDR3 has 14 residues. The V end was cut by 3 bases, the J end by 0 bases, with 6 bases between. The CDR3 region has the DNA TGTGCCAGTAGTATGCAGTATAGCAATCAGCCCCAGCATTTT. Translation gives CASSMQYSNQPQHF.

The V and J genes are TRBV7-6 and TRBJ1-6, with 10 bases matching TRBD1. This CDR3 comprises 18 residues. Germline-derived CDR1 and CDR2 are SGHVS and FNYEAQ. Trimming at V came to 5 bases and at J to 1 base, leaving 8 bases not matched to a gene. The CDR3 nucleotides are TGTGCCAGCAGCCGGTTTGTGGGACAGGGGTCCTATAATTCACCCCTCCACTTT. Its protein product is CASSRFVGQGSYNSPLHF.

A word on this clone: An end of the junction does not agree with germline; a read error may underlie this. V gene TRBV19 combines with J gene TRBJ2-3, with 7 nucleotides matching TRBD2. Germline-derived CDR1 and CDR2 are LNHDA and SQIVND (reference sequence). The CDR3 covers 15 residues. This CDR3 is CASSMIGGNTDTQNF. CDR3 nucleotides: TGTGCCAGTAGTATGATCGGGGGGAACACAGATACGCAGAATTTT.

V is TRBV7-9 and J is TRBJ1-1, with D tentatively TRBD1 (5 bases). The CDR3 has 16 residues. The V gene lost 3 bases and the J gene lost 11 bases, with 25 bases spanning the gap. Germline V lookup: CDR1 SEHNR, CDR2 FQNEAQ (reference sequence). The CDR3 region is CASSLDQDGGVWVAFF. The CDR3, as DNA: TGTGCCAGCAGCTTGGATCAGGACGGAGGGGTCTGGGTGGCTTTCTTT.

The genes are TRBV6-1 and TRBJ2-2; 7 positions match TRBD1. The germline V gene encodes CDR1 MNHNS and CDR2 SASEGT. J gave up 4 bases and V 4 bases, and 9 bases lay outside the gene matches. The CDR3 has 16 residues. The CDR3 here is CASSVLDRVVTGELFF. Here the CDR3 DNA reads TGTGCCAGCAGTGTACTCGACAGGGTTGTCACCGGGGAGCTGTTTTTT.

The gene calls are TRBV2 and TRBJ1-1, with D tentatively TRBD1 (5 bases). The germline gives CDR1 SNHLY, CDR2 FYNNEI. The ends were cut back, 8 bases at V and 0 bases at J, with 10 bases in the middle. The CDR3 is 13 amino acids. The CDR3, as DNA: TGTGCCAGCGGGGGGGGTATGAACACTGAAGCTTTCTTT. Translated: CASGGGMNTEAFF.

J is TRBJ1-2 and V is TRBV25-1; TRBD1 matches 8 bases. CDR1 and CDR2 from the germline V gene are MGHDK and SYGVNS. The V segment lost 1 base and the J segment 8 bases; nucleotides outside the gene matches: 0. This CDR3 contains 12 residues. The CDR3 protein is CASSESGGGYTF. The CDR3 DNA is TGTGCCAGCAGTGAATCAGGGGGCGGCTACACCTTC.

This clone appeared a single time. V and J are TRBV12-3 or TRBV12-4 and TRBJ1-1, with no clear D. The ends were cut back, 6 bases at V and 1 base at J, with 9 bases in the middle. The CDR3 contains 13 residues. The CDR3 bases are TGTGCCAGCAGACGCGGCCAGAACACTGAAGCTTTCTTT. Its protein is CASRRGQNTEAFF.

The chain uses TRBV19 and TRBJ1-5, with D uncertain. This CDR3 is 15 amino acids long. Germline V gives CDR1 LNHDA, CDR2 SQIVND (reference sequence). Trimming shortened V by 3 bases and J by 3 bases, and 12 bases separated the two germline ends. The CDR3 DNA reads as TGTGCCAGTAGTATCGACGGGAGTGCCAATCAGCCCCAGCATTTT. Amino acid sequence: CASSIDGSANQPQHF.

This rearrangement joins TRBV28 to TRBJ2-3, with 7 bases aligning to TRBD1. With V trimmed by 5 bases and J by 2 bases, 7 bases remained unmatched. Germline V gives CDR1 MDHEN, CDR2 SYDVKM. The CDR3 has 15 residues. Here the CDR3 reads CASSPPGTDTDTQYF. The CDR3 region has the DNA TGTGCCAGCAGTCCTCCCGGGACAGACACAGATACGCAGTATTTT.

This clone was observed a handful of times. The genes are TRBV4-1 and TRBJ2-7; the D gene is possibly TRBD2 (5 bases). Trimming shortened V by 0 bases and J by 7 bases, and 13 bases separated the two germline ends. The CDR3 loop spans 14 amino acids. Germline values: CDR1 MGHRA, CDR2 YSYEKL. CDR3 nucleotides: TGCGCCAGCAGCCAAGATGGTCTAGCAGGTGAGCAGTACTTC. Protein product: CASSQDGLAGEQYF.